Detailed here is one TCR beta chain. This clone appeared once. Its antigen remains undetermined. Within one base of it there is no much larger clone, and no base qualities were kept. Separate from the approximately 700-subject first cohort, the validation cohort of some 130 subjects was the group to which the donors belonged. The germline V gene encodes CDR1 SGHTA and CDR2 FQGTGA. The CDR3 starts with the cysteine, ends with the phenylalanine, and has 14 residues. Only the CDR3 DNA is retained, 42 bases long and in frame from the first base. A distance of 9 bases separates the germline ends of V and J, which lose 5 bases and 0 bases respectively. Libraries came from the immunoSEQ multiplex PCR assay. In the original analysis: A statistical classification framework was developed to diagnose cytomegalovirus status using the catalog of TCR beta chain sequences. This immuneACCESS table, as held by TCRdb, lists in-frame sequences with V and J called but not all clones. Of the missing ones, under half trace to an unresolved V gene in checked studies; the others have no known cause. The DNA was the basis for D and trimming; V, J and clone size are from that table. The table for this sample lists about 180,000 clones; approximately 86% of them were counted only once. The ten largest clones represent 2% to 3% of the sample.

These data belong to a study of cytomegalovirus exposure and HLA in healthy donors (dated by TCRdb to the late 2010s). Regarding the complete study: A later analysis indicated that the roughly 130 validation repertoires were generated on the platform also employed for the 666 repertoires of the first cohort. Besides the first cohort of under 700 subjects, a separate validation cohort made up of 120 different subjects was used. The aim of the study was to test whether cataloging public T cell receptors could identify signatures of past pathogen exposure. High-throughput TCR immunosequencing, statistical association of individual TCRs with disease status, and machine learning were combined to predict cytomegalovirus infection status. The paper as a whole reports these results and caveats: In a later analysis, TCRs clustered in the first cohort were found to also tend to co-occur in the 110 or so validation repertoires, with 90% to 95% of cluster scores above 0. The classifier was reported to diagnose cytomegalovirus status with high specificity and sensitivity in both the original cohort and the validation cohort. The study gave a list of about 150 TCR beta chains associated with cytomegalovirus. Across donors, most TCR sequences were observed very rarely, whereas some public TCRs were present in many individuals. A later analysis lacked HLA typing for the validation cohort, so it scored co-occurrence in that cohort across all 110 or so repertoires. It was suggested by the authors that the approach could potentially be generalized to other disease states and immunological phenotypes. A few of the identified cytomegalovirus-associated TCR beta chains were confirmed in vitro to be specific for cytomegalovirus antigens.

The material sequenced was PBMCs. The TCR originated in a man in his late teens or twenties in good health and CMV-seropositive. This sequence uses TRBV7-3 and TRBJ2-3, with a tentative D gene TRBD1 over 5 matching bases. The DNA reads as follows: TGTGCCAGCAGCCGGTCAGGGAGCACAGATACGCAGTATTTT. It specifies CASSRSGSTDTQYF.